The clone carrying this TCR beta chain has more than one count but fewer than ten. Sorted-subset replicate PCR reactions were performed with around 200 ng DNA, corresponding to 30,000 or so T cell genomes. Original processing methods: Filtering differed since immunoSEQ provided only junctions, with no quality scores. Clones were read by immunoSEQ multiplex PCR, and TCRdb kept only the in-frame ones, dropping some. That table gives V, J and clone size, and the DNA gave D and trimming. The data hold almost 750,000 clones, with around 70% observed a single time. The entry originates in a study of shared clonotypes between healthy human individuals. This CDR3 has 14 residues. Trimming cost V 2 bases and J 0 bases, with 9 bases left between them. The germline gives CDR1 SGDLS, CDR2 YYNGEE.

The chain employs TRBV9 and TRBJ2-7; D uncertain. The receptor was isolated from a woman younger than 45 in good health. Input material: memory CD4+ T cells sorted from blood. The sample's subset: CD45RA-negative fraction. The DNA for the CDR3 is TGTGCCAGCAGCGTGCATGGAAGCTCCTACGAGCAGTACTTC. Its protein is CASSVHGSSYEQYF. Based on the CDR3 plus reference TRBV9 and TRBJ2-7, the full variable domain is DSGVTQTPKHLITATGQRVTLRCSPRSGDLSVYWYQQSLDQGLQFLIQYYNGEERAKGNILERFSAQQFPDLHSELNLSSLELGDSALYFCASSVHGSSYEQYFGPGTRLTVT.